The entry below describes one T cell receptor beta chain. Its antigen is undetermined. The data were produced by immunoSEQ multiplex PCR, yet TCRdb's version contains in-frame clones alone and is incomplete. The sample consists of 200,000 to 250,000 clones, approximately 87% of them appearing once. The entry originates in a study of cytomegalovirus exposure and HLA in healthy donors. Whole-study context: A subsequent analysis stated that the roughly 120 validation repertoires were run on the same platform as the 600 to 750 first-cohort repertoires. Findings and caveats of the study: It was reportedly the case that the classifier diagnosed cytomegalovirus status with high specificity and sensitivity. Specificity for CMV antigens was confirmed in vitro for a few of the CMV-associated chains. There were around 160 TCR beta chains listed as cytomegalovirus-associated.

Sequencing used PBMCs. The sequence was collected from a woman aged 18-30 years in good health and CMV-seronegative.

The CDR3 loop is CASSLGAGTSVGSTGELFF. DNA for the CDR3: TGCGCCAGCAGCTTGGGTGCGGGAACTTCAGTAGGATCGACCGGGGAGCTGTTTTTT. The chain has TRBV5-1 and TRBJ2-2; possible D gene TRBD2, 6 bases. V lost 0 bases and J 5 bases, leaving 23 bases between the germline ends. The CDR3 is made up of 19 amino acids. In germline, CDR1 is SGHRS, CDR2 YFSETQ.